This T cell receptor beta chain was observed in a study of beta chain features in type 1 diabetes. Background on the study: Age, gender, cell numbers and subset yield matched between patients and controls.

CDR1 SGDLS and CDR2 YYNGEE come from the germline V gene. The CDR3 covers 14 residues. Trimming took 0 bases from V and 2 from J; bases not matched to a gene: 1. General study results and limits: Among all four CD4+ subsets, Type 1 diabetes patients had TCRB CDR3s that were moderately but significantly shorter.

The study reverse transcribed the entire isolated RNA, so it sequenced expressed TCRB transcripts. Method: immunoSEQ multiplex PCR; TCRdb's copy keeps in-frame clones and lacks some. In the table there are under 300,000 clones, 24% of which are singletons. Remarks on this clone: The antigen remains undetermined.

V usage is TRBV9 and J usage is TRBJ1-2; 7 bases map to TRBD1. Sequencing was carried out using naive CD4+ T cells from blood. This sequence was found in a woman aged 25 to 39 with type 1 diabetes. CDR3 region: CASSVGGGNYGYTF. In DNA, the CDR3 is TGTGCCAGCAGCGTAGGAGGGGGCAACTATGGCTACACCTTC.